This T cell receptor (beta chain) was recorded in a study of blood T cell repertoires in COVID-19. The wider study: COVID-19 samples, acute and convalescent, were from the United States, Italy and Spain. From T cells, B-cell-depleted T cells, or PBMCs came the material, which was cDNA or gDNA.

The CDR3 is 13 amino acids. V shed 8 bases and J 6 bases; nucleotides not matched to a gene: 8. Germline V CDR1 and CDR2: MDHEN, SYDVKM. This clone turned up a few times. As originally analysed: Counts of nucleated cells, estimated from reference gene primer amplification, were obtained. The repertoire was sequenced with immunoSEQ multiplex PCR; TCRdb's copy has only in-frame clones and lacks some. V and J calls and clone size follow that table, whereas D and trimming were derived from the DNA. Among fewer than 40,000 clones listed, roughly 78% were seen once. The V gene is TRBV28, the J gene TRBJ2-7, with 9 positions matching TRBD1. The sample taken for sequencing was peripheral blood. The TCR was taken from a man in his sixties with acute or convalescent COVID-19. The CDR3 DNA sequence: TGTGCCAGCTCAGGACAGGGGTTCGCCGAGCAGTACTTC. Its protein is CASSGQGFAEQYF. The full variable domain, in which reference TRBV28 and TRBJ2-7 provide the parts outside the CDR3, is DVKVTQSSRYLVKRTGEKVFLECVQDMDHENMFWYRQDPGLGLRLIYFSYDVKMKEKGDIPEGYSVSREKKERFSLILESASTNQTSMYLCASSGQGFAEQYFGPGTRLTVT.